This T cell receptor beta chain originates from a study of blood T cells in healthy people across ages. Points on this clonotype: Its antigen is undetermined.

Through a sample-barcoded 5' primer and a J-beta primer mix, a second PCR was run for roughly 6 to 11 cycles. TCRdb reprocessed the 5' RACE reads via MiXCR and lists one record per CDR3 protein. The sample yields about 1.4 million distinct CDR3 sequences, approximately 63% seen once. Healthy Caucasian individuals from Russia aged roughly 6 to 100 were enrolled as donors. Each of the donors had roughly 10 milliliters of peripheral blood drawn into EDTA-treated Vacutainer tubes. Germline trimming cut 1 base from V and 3 bases from J; bases unmatched to any gene: 8. Germline V lookup: CDR1 DFQATT, CDR2 SNEGSKA (reference sequence). The CDR3 is made up of 15 amino acids. General study results and limits: Unsorted PBMCs blocked a conclusive comparison of naive and antigen-experienced cells.

The sequenced sample consisted of blood. The rearrangement links TRBV20-1 to TRBJ1-1; TRBD1 aligns across 7 bases. This TCR derives from a man younger than 35 in good health. CDR3 bases: TGCAGTGCTAGAGTGACAGGGATTGGGGACACTGAAGCTTTCTTT. This codes for CSARVTGIGDTEAFF.